These 9 T cell receptor beta chains share one sample of origin, sequenced in a study of blood T cell repertoires in COVID-19. Sequenced by immunoSEQ multiplex PCR; TCRdb stores in-frame clones only, minus some. Of more than 95,000 clones in the sample, 75% to 90% were seen once. Sequenced sample: peripheral blood. Source of these receptors: a man in his forties or fifties with acute or convalescent COVID-19.

The rearrangement links TRBV7-2 to TRBJ2-6, with D perhaps TRBD2 (6 bases). The CDR3 has 15 amino acids. The V end lost 2 bases, the J end lost 3 bases, and 8 bases lay between the germline ends. CDR1 and CDR2 from the germline V gene are SGHTA and FQGNSA. The CDR3 region has the DNA TGTGCCAGCAGCTTACGGGGGATTGGGGCCAACGTCCTGACTTTC. Amino acids: CASSLRGIGANVLTF. Looking up the rest from reference TRBV7-2 and TRBJ2-6 gives the full variable domain: GAGVSQSPSNKVTEKGKDVELRCDPISGHTALYWYRQSLGQGLEFLIYFQGNSAPDKSGLPSDRFSAERTGGSVSTLTIQRTQQEDSAVYLCASSLRGIGANVLTFGAGSRLTVL.

The chain is built from TRBV13 and TRBJ1-2; D remains unclear. The CDR3 length is 14 residues. The germline V gene encodes CDR1 PRHDT and CDR2 FYEKMQ (reference sequence). V shed 1 base and J shed 6 bases, with 12 bases lying between them. In nucleotides, the CDR3 is TGTGCCAGCAGCTTAGATCAGGTTACGAATGGCTACACCTTC. This codes for CASSLDQVTNGYTF.

V is TRBV7-8 and J is TRBJ1-1; D call uncertain. The CDR3 covers 14 residues. V was pared by 6 bases and J by 4 bases, with 15 bases between. Germline loops: CDR1 SGHVS, CDR2 FQNEAQ. The CDR3 DNA reads as TGTGCCAGCAGTCGAGATGTAATGAGCACTGAAGCTTTCTTT. Protein product: CASSRDVMSTEAFF.

In its sample, this clone was seen a few times. The chain links TRBV3-1 (or the pseudogene TRBV3-2) to TRBJ1-6; D gene uncertain. CDR3 length: 13 amino acids. V was trimmed by 1 base and J by 7 bases, leaving 5 bases between them. Germline V gives CDR1 LGHDT, CDR2 YNNKEL (reference sequence). The CDR3 here is CASSQGANSPLHF. CDR3 nucleotide sequence: TGTGCCAGCAGCCAAGGGGCGAATTCACCCCTCCACTTT.

This clone was counted only a few times. The gene calls are TRBV28 and TRBJ2-4; 11 nucleotides align to TRBD2. Germline V gene lookup returns CDR1 MDHEN and CDR2 SYDVKM. V shed 6 bases and J 8 bases; nucleotides not matched to a gene: 6. The CDR3 has 14 amino acids. DNA of the CDR3: TGTGCCAGCAGCATAGCGGGAGGGACGCACATTCAGTACTTC. Amino acid sequence: CASSIAGGTHIQYF.

The V and J genes are TRBV27 and TRBJ2-1; 7 positions agree with TRBD1. Germline CDR1 reads MNHEY; CDR2 reads SMNVEV (reference sequence). This CDR3 is built from 16 residues. With 6 bases clipped from V and 1 base from J, the junction kept 9 bases outside the gene matches. CDR3 DNA: TGTGCCAGCAGCCTTTTGACAGGGAATTCCTACAATGAGCAGTTCTTC. Translating gives CASSLLTGNSYNEQFF.

The chain joins TRBV10-1 to TRBJ2-4, with D unclear. The germline V gene has CDR1 WNHNN and CDR2 SYGVQD (reference sequence). Trimming shortened V by 0 bases and J by 2 bases, and 5 bases separated the two germline ends. The CDR3 loop spans 14 amino acids. The CDR3 is CASSESRTKNIQYF. In DNA form, the CDR3 reads TGCGCCAGCAGTGAGTCGAGGACCAAAAACATTCAGTACTTC.

The table lists this clone with a count of one. This rearrangement joins TRBV6-6 to TRBJ2-5; D possibly corresponds to TRBD1 (6 bases). This CDR3 has 15 amino acids. Germline assignment: CDR1 MNHNY and CDR2 SVGAGI (reference sequence). V lost 7 bases, J lost 2 bases, and 17 bases lay in between. CDR3 sequence: CASTQLQGGQETQYF. The CDR3, as DNA: TGTGCCAGCACCCAATTACAGGGTGGTCAAGAGACCCAGTACTTC.

The CDR3 reads CASSQGSGGYEQYF. CDR3 DNA sequence: TGTGCCAGCAGCCAAGGTAGCGGGGGCTACGAGCAGTACTTC. This chain uses TRBV4-2 with TRBJ2-7; 9 bases are shared with TRBD2. CDR3 length: 14 amino acids. Losses at the gene ends were 1 base for V and 3 bases for J; bases not matched to a gene: 1. In germline, CDR1 is LGHNA, CDR2 YNFKEQ.